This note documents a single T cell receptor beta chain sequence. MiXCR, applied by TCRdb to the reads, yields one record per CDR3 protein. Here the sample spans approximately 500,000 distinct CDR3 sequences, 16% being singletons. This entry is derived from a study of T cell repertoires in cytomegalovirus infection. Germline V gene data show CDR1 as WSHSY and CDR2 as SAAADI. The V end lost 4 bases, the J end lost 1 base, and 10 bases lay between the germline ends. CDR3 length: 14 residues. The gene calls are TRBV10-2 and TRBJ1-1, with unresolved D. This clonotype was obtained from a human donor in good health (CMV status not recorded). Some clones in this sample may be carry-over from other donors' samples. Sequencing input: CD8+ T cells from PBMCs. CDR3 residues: CASSVGPTNTEAFF. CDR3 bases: TGCGCCAGCAGTGTAGGGCCGACGAACACTGAAGCTTTCTTT.